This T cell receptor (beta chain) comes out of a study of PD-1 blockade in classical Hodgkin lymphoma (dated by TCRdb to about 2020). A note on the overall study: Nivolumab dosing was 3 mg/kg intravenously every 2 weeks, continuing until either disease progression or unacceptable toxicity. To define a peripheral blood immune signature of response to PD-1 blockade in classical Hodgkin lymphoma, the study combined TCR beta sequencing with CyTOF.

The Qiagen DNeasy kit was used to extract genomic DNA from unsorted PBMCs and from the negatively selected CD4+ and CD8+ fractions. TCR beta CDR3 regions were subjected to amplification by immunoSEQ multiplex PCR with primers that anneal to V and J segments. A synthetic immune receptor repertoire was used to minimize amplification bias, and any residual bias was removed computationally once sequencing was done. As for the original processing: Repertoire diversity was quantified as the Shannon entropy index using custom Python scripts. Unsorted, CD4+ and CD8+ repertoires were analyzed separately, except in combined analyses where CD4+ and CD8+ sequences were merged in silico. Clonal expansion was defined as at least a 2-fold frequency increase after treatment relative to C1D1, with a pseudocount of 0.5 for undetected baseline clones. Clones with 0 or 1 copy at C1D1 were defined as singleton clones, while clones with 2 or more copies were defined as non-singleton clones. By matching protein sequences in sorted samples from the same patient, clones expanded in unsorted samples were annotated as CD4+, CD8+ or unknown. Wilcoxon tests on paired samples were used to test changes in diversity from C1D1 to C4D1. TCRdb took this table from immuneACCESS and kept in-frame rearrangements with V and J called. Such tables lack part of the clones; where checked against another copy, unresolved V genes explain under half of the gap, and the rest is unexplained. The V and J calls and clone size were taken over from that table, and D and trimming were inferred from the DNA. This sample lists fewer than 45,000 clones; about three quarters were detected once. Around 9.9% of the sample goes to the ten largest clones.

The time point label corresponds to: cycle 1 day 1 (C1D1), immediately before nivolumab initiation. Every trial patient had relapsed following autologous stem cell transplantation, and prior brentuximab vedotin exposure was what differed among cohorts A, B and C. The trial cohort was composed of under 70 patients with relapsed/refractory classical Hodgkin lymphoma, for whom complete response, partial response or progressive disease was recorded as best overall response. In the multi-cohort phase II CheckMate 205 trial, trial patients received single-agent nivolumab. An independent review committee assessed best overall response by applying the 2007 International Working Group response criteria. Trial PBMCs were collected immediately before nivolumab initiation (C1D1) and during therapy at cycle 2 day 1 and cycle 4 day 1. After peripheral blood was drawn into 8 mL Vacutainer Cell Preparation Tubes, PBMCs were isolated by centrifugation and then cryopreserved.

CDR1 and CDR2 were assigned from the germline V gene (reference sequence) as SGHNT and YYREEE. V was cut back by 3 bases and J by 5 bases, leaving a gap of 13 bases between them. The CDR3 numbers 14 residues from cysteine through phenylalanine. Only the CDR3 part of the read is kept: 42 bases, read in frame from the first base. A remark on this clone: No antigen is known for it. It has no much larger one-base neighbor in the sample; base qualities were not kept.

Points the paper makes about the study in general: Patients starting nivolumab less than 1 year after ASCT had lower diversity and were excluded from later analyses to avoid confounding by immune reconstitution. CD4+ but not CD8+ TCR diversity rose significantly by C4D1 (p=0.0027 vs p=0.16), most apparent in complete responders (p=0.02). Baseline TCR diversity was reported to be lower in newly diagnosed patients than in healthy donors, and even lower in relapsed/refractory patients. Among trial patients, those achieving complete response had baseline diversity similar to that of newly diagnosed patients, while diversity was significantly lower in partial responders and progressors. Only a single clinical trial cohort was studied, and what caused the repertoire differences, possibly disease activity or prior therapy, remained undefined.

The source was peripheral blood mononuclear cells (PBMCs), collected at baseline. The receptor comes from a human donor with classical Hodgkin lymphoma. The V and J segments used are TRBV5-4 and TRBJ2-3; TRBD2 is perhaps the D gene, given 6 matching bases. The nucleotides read TGTGCCAGCAGCTACCGGGACTCGGGAGATACGCAGTATTTT. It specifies CASSYRDSGDTQYF. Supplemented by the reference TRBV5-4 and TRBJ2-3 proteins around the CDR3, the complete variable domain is ETGVTQSPTHLIKTRGQQVTLRCSSQSGHNTVSWYQQALGQGPQFIFQYYREEENGRGNFPPRFSGLQFPNYSSELNVNALELDDSALYLCASSYRDSGDTQYFGPGTRLTVL.